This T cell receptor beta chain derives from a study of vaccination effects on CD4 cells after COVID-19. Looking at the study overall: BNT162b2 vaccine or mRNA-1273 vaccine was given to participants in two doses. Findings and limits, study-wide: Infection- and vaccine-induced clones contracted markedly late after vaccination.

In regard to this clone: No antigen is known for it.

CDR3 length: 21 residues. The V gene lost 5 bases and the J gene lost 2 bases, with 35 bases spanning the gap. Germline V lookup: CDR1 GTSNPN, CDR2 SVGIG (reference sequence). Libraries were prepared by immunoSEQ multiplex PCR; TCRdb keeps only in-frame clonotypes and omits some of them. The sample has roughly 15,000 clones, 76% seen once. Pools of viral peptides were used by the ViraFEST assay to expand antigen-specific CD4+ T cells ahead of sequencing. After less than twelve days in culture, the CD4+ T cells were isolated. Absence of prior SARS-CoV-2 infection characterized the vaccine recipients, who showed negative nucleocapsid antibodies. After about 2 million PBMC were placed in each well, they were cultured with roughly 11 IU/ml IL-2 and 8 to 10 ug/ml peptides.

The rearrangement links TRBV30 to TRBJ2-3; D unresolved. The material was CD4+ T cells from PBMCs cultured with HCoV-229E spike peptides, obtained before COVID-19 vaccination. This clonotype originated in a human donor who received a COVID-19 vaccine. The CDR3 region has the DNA TGTGCCTGGGTCCTTTCTCTTCTTCTAAAATACTATGGGGTAAACACAGATACGCAGTATTTT. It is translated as CAWVLSLLLKYYGVNTDTQYF.